This T cell receptor beta chain was profiled in a study of blood T cell repertoires in COVID-19. Study background: Material from acute and convalescent COVID-19 was sourced from the United States, Italy and Spain. PBMCs, B-cell-depleted T cells, or T cells were the source of the cDNA or gDNA that made up the material.

The authors' processing: Amplification from reference gene primers served as the basis for estimated nucleated cell counts. TCRdb's table, derived via immunoSEQ multiplex PCR, lists solely in-frame clones and lacks some. The D gene and trimming were derived from the DNA, and the V and J assignments and clone size from that table. The sample carries about 130,000 clones, less than 90% recorded once. The receptor was derived from a woman older than 75 with acute or convalescent COVID-19. Material: peripheral blood.

CDR3 coding DNA: TGCAGCGTTGAAGACACGCAGGGTAGGACCATCATGAACACTGAAGCTTTCTTT. This sequence encodes CSVEDTQGRTIMNTEAFF. The chain is built from TRBV29-1 and TRBJ1-1; TRBD1 might be the D (5 bases). Deletions cut 0 bases from V and 0 bases from J, with 20 bases between. Germline CDR1 and CDR2: SQVTM and ANQGSEA. The CDR3 consists of 18 residues. The full variable domain, its missing parts supplied by reference TRBV29-1 and TRBJ1-1, is SAVISQKPSRDICQRGTSLTIQCQVDSQVTMMFWYRQQPGQSLTLIATANQGSEATYESGFVIDKFPISRPNLTFSTLTVSNMSPEDSSIYLCSVEDTQGRTIMNTEAFFGQGTRLTVV.